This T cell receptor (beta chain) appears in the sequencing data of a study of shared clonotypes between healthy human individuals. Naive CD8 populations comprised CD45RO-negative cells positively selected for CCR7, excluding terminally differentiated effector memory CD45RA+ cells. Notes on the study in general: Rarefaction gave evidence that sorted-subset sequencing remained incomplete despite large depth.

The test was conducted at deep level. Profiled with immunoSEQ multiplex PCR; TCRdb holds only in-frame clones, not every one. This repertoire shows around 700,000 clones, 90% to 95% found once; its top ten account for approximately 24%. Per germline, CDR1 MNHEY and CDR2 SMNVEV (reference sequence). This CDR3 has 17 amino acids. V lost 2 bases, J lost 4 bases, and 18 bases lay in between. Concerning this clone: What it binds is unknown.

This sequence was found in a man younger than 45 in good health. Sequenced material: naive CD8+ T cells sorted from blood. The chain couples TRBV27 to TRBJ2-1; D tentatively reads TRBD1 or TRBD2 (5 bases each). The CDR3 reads CASSLRDRRPNYNEQFF. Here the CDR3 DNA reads TGTGCCAGCAGTTTAAGGGACCGCAGACCTAATTACAATGAGCAGTTCTTC.